The 3 T cell receptor beta chains in this list originate from one sample, sequenced in a study of blood T cell repertoires in COVID-19. TCRdb's table, derived via immunoSEQ multiplex PCR, lists solely in-frame clones and lacks some. The sample includes 15,000 or so clones, about 91% of them seen just once. What was sequenced was peripheral blood. Source of these receptors: a human donor in a cohort sampled during active COVID-19.

The chain is built from TRBV9 and TRBJ1-2; a possible D gene is TRBD1 (6 bases). Germline loops: CDR1 SGDLS, CDR2 YYNGEE. The CDR3 runs to 13 residues. V was shortened by 6 bases and J by 2 bases, with 11 bases between the two germline ends. The CDR3 sequence is CASTRGGNYGYTF. CDR3 nucleotide sequence: TGTGCCAGCACGAGGGGGGGGAACTATGGCTACACCTTC.

The chain employs TRBV7-8 and TRBJ2-2; possible D gene TRBD1, 5 bases. Germline CDR1 reads SGHVS; CDR2 reads FQNEAQ. The CDR3 is 15 amino acids. With 5 bases removed from V and 5 bases from J, the gap between germline ends came to 15 bases. As DNA, the CDR3 is TGTGCCAGCAGCGGGGTTCGGACACGGACCGGGGAGCTGTTTTTT. Protein product: CASSGVRTRTGELFF.

The rearrangement uses TRBV5-5 and TRBJ2-2; D remains ambiguous. Trimming took off 5 bases at V and 8 bases at J, with 13 bases between the two ends. CDR3 size: 13 residues. CDR1 is SGHKS and CDR2 is YYEKEE in the germline V gene (reference sequence). The CDR3 is CASRQTPFGELFF. CDR3 coding DNA: TGTGCCAGCAGACAGACCCCATTTGGGGAGCTGTTTTTT.